The clone carrying this T cell receptor beta chain was observed once. The data were taken from a study of blood T cell repertoires in COVID-19. The wider study: PBMCs, B-cell-depleted T cells, or T cells were the source of the cDNA or gDNA that made up the material.

Seattle patients were enrolled while actively infected and followed longitudinally. The CDR3 runs 14 residues. Trimming removed 3 bases from V and 7 bases from J, with 15 bases in between. In germline, CDR1 is MNHEY, CDR2 SVGAGI. Per the study methods: For nucleated cells, counts were estimated from reference gene primer amplification. Here immunoSEQ multiplex PCR was the method, and the copy in TCRdb shows in-frame clones only, minus some. The D gene and trimming were derived from the DNA, and the V and J assignments and clone size from that table. This table has 240,000 or so clones, roughly 76% appearing once.

J is TRBJ1-2 and V is TRBV6-5, with no clear D. This clonotype originated in a woman older than 75 with COVID-19, enrolled during active disease. The sample consisted of peripheral blood. The CDR3 DNA is TGTGCCAGCAGTTATCGAGGGCAGGCGTCTGGCTACACCTTC. Translation: CASSYRGQASGYTF.